This TCR beta chain was obtained from a study of CD8 T cells in Susac syndrome. Study observations and caveats: By the study's own acknowledgment, its TCR sequencing and HLA analysis included relatively few individuals.

Included as multiple sclerosis controls were treatment-naive patients who had stable or active relapsing-remitting disease. The authors reverse transcribed roughly 0.5 to 1 ug RNA with random hexamers. TCRdb fed the immunoSEQ multiplex PCR reads into MiXCR, producing one record per CDR3 protein. The sample carries about 150,000 distinct CDR3 sequences, about 93% recorded once. On this clonotype itself: The antigen remains undetermined.

The germline CDR1 and CDR2 sequences are SGHTA and FQGNSA. The V and J ends lost 5 bases and 7 bases respectively, with 8 bases between them. This CDR3 is 12 amino acids long. Sequences were obtained from CD4+ T cells from PBMCs. The origin of this receptor is a human donor with multiple sclerosis. The chain employs TRBV7-2 and TRBJ2-2; D unresolved. The CDR3 coding sequence is TGTGCCAGCAGCCCACAGAGCGGGGAGCTGTTTTTT. Its translation is CASSPQSGELFF.